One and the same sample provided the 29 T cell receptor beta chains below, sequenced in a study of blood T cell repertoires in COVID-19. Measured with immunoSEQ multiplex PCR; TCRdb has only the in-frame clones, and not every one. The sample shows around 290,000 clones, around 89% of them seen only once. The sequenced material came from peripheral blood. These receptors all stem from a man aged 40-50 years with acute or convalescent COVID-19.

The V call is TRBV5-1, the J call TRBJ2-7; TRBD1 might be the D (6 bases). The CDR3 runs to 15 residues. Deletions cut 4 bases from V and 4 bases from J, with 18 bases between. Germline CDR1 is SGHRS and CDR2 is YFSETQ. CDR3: CASSRIPQGGYEQYF. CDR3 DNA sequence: TGCGCCAGCAGCCGAATCCCACAGGGTGGTTACGAGCAGTACTTC.

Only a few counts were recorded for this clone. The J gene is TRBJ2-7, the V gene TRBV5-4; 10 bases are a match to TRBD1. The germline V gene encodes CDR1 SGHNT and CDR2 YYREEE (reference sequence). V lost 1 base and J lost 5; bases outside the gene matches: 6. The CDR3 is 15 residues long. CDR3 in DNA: TGTGCCAGCAGCTTGATCTCGGGACAGGGGAACGAGCAGTACTTC. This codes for CASSLISGQGNEQYF. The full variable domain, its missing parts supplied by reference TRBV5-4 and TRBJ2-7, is ETGVTQSPTHLIKTRGQQVTLRCSSQSGHNTVSWYQQALGQGPQFIFQYYREEENGRGNFPPRFSGLQFPNYSSELNVNALELDDSALYLCASSLISGQGNEQYFGPGTRLTVT.

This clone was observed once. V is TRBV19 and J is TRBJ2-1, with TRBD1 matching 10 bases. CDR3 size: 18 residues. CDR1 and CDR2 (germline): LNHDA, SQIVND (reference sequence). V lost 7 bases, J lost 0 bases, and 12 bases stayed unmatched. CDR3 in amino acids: CASKSGQGSLISYNEQFF. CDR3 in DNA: TGTGCCAGTAAATCGGGACAGGGGTCACTCATCTCCTACAATGAGCAGTTCTTC.

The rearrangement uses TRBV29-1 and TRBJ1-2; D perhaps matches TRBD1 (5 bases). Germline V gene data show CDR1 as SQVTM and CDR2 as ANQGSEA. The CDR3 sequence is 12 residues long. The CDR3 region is CRGRGFLYGYTF. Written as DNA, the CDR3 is TGCAGGGGGAGGGGATTCCTCTATGGCTACACCTTC.

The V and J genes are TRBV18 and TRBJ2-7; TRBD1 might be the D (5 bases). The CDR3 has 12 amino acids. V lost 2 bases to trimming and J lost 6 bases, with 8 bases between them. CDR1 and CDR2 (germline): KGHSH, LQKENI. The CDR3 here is CASSPDSREQYF. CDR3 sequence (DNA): TGTGCCAGCTCACCAGACAGTCGCGAGCAGTACTTC. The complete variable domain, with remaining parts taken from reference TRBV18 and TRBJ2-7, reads NAGVMQNPRHLVRRRGQEARLRCSPMKGHSHVYWYRQLPEEGLKFMVYLQKENIIDESGMPKERFSAEFPKEGPSILRIQQVVRGDSAAYFCASSPDSREQYFGPGTRLTVT.

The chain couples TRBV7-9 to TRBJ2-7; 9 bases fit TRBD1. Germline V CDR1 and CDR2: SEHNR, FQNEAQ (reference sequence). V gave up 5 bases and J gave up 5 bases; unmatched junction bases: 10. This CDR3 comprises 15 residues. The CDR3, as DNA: TGTGCCAGCAGCAGCTCCGGGACAGGGCGACACGAGCAGTACTTC. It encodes CASSSSGTGRHEQYF.

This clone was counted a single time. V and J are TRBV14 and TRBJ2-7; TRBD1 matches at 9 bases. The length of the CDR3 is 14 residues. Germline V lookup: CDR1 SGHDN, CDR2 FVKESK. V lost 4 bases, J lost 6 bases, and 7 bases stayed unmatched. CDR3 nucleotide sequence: TGTGCCAGCAGCCCGAGGGACAGGGAGGGCGAGCAGTACTTC. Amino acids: CASSPRDREGEQYF.

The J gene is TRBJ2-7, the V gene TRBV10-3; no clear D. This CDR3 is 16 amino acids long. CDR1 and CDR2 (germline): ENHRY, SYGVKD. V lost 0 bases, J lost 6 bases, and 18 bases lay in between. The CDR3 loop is CAISESRSDGPSEQYF. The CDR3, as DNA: TGTGCCATCAGTGAGTCAAGGAGTGACGGTCCCTCCGAGCAGTACTTC.

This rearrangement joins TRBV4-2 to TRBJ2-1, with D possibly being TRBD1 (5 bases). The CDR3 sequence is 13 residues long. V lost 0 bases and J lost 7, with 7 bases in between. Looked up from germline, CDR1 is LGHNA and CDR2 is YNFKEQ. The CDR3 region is CASSQDGANEQFF. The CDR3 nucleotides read TGTGCCAGCAGCCAAGATGGGGCAAATGAGCAGTTCTTC.

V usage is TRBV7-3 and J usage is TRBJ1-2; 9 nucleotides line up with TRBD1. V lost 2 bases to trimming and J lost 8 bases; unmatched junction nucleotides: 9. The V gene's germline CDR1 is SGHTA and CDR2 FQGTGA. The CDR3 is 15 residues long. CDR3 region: CASSLGAWDRDGYTF. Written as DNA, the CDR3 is TGTGCCAGCAGCTTAGGGGCGTGGGACAGGGACGGCTACACCTTC.

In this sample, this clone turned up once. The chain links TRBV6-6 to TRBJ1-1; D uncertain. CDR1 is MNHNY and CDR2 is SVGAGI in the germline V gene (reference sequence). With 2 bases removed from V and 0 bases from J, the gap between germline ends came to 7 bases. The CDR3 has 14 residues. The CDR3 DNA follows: TGTGCCAGCAGTTACGTAGACTTGAACACTGAAGCTTTCTTT. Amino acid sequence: CASSYVDLNTEAFF.

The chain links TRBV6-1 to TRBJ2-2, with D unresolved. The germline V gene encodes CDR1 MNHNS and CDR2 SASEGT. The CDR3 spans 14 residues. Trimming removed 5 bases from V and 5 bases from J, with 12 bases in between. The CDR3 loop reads CASSLALETGELFF. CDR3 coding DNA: TGTGCCAGCAGTTTAGCCCTCGAGACCGGGGAGCTGTTTTTT.

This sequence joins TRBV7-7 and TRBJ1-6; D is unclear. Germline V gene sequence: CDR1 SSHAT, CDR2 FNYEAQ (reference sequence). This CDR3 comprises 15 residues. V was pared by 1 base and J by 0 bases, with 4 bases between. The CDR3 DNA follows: TGTGCCAGCAGCTTAGTCAGCTCCTATAATTCACCCCTCCACTTT. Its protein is CASSLVSSYNSPLHF.

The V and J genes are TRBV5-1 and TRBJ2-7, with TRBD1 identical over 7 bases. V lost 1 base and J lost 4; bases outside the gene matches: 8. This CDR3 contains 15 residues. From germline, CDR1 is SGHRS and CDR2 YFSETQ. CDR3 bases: TGCGCCAGCAGCTTGACCGCCGAGACAGGGTACGAGCAGTACTTC. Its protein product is CASSLTAETGYEQYF.

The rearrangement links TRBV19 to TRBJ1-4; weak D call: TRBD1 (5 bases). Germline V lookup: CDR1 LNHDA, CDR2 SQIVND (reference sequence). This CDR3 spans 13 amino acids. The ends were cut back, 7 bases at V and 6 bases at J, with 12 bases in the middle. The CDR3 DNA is TGTGCCAGTAATCAGGGCCGATATGAAAAACTGTTTTTT. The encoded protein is CASNQGRYEKLFF. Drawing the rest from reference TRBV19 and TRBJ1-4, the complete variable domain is DGGITQSPKYLFRKEGQNVTLSCEQNLNHDAMYWYRQDPGQGLRLIYYSQIVNDFQKGDIAEGYSVSREKKESFPLTVTSAQKNPTAFYLCASNQGRYEKLFFGSGTQLSVL.

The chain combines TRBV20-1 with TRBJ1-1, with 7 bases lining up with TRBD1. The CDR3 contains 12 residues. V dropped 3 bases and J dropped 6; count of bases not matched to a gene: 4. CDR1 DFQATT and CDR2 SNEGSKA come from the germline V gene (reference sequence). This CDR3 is CSASSGTAEAFF. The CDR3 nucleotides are TGCAGTGCTAGTTCTGGGACAGCTGAAGCTTTCTTT.

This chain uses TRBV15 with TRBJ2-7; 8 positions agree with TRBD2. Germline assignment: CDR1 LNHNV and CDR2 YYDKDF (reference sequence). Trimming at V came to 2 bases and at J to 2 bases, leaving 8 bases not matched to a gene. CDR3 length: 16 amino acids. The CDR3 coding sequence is TGTGCCACCAGCAGATCCGGGGGGGCTGGGACCTACGAGCAGTACTTC. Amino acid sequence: CATSRSGGAGTYEQYF.

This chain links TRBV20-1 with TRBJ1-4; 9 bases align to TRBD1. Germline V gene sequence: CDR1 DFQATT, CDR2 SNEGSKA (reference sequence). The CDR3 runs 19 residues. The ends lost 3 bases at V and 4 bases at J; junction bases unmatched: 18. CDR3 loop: CSASPLWTGVVNGNEKLFF. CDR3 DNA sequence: TGCAGTGCTAGTCCTTTGTGGACAGGGGTCGTAAACGGTAATGAAAAACTGTTTTTT.

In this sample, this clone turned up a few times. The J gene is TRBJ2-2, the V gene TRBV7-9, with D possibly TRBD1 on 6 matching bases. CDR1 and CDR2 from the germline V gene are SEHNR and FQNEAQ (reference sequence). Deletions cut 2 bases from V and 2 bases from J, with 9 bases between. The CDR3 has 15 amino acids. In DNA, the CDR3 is TGTGCCAGCAGCTTAAACAGGGTTAACACCGGGGAGCTGTTTTTT. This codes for CASSLNRVNTGELFF.

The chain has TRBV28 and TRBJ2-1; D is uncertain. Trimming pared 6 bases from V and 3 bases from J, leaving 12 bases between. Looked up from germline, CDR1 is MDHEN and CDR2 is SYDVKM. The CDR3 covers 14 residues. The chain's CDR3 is CASSNPLSYNEQFF. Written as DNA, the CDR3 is TGTGCCAGCAGCAACCCCCTGAGCTACAATGAGCAGTTCTTC.

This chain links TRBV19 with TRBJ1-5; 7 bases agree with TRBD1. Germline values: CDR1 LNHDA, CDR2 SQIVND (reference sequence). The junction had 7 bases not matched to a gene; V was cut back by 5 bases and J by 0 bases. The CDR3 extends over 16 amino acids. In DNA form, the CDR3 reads TGTGCCAGTAGTGACAGGGCCAGGAGTAGCAATCAGCCCCAGCATTTT. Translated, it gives CASSDRARSSNQPQHF. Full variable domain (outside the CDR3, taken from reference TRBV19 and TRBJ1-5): DGGITQSPKYLFRKEGQNVTLSCEQNLNHDAMYWYRQDPGQGLRLIYYSQIVNDFQKGDIAEGYSVSREKKESFPLTVTSAQKNPTAFYLCASSDRARSSNQPQHFGDGTRLSIL.

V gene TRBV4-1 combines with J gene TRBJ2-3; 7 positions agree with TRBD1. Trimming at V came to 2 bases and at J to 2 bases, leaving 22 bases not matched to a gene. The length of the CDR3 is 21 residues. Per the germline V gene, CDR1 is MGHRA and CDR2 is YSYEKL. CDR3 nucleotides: TGCGCCAGCAGCCAATCCGCGCCGGGACAGTTAAGGGCCGCTTCCACAGATACGCAGTATTTT. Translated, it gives CASSQSAPGQLRAASTDTQYF.

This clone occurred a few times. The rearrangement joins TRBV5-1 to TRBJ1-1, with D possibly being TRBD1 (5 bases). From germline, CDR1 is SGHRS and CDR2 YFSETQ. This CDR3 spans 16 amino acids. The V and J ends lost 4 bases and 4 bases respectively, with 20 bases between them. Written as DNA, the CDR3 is TGCGCCAGCAGCATGAGCTCCGGGACCGGGGGCACTGAAGCTTTCTTT. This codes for CASSMSSGTGGTEAFF.

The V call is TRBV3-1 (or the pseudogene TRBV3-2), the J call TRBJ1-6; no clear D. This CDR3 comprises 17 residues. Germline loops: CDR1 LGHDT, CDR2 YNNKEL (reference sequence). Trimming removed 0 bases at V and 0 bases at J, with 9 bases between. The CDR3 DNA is TGTGCCAGCAGCCAAGAATATGGCAGCTCCTATAATTCACCCCTCCACTTT. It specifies CASSQEYGSSYNSPLHF.

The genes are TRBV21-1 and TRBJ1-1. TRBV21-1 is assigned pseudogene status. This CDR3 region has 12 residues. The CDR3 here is CASSLWNTEAFF. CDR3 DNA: TGTGCCAGCAGCCTTTGGAACACTGAAGCTTTCTTT.

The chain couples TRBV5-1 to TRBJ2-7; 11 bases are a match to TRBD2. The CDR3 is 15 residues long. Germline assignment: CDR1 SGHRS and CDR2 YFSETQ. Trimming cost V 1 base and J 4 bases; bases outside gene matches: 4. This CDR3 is CASSLLTSGTYEQYF. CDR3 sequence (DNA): TGCGCCAGCAGCTTGTTGACTAGCGGGACGTACGAGCAGTACTTC.

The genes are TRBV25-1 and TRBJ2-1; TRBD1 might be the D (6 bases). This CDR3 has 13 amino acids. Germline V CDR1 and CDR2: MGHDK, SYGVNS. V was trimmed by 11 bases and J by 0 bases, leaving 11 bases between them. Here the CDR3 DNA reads TGTGCCTCACAGGGAAACTCCTACAATGAGCAGTTCTTC. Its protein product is CASQGNSYNEQFF.

This chain's CDR3 is CASSDPLQGGQGRLAFF. CDR3 bases: TGTGCCAGCAGTGATCCCCTCCAGGGGGGACAGGGGCGGCTAGCTTTCTTT. The V gene is TRBV2, the J gene TRBJ1-1; 10 nucleotides align to TRBD1. The CDR3 totals 17 residues. J lost 10 bases, V lost 3 bases, and 17 bases had no gene match. Germline V gene lookup returns CDR1 SNHLY and CDR2 FYNNEI.

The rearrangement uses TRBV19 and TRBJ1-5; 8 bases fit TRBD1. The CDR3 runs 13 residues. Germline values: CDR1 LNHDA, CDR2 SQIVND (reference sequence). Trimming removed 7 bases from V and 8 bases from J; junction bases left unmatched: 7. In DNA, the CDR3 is TGTGCCAGTACTAGCAGGGGGCTTGAGCCCCAGCATTTT. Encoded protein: CASTSRGLEPQHF.